These 3 T cell receptor beta chains originate from one sample sequenced in a study of cytomegalovirus exposure and HLA in healthy donors. It was with 60 Vbeta and 13 Jbeta primers that the PCR ran. Here immunoSEQ multiplex PCR was the method, and the copy in TCRdb shows in-frame clones only, minus some. In total, the table holds roughly 72,000 clones. Sequenced sample: PBMCs. The receptor source for this set is a young man in good health and CMV-seropositive.

The chain links TRBV29-1 to TRBJ1-1, with 10 bases aligning to TRBD1. V lost 6 bases and J lost 4; bases outside the gene matches: 5. The length of the CDR3 is 13 residues. Germline CDR1 SQVTM, CDR2 ANQGSEA. CDR3 bases: TGCAGCGTCGGGGACAGGGGAAGCACTGAAGCTTTCTTT. Its protein is CSVGDRGSTEAFF. The full variable domain, its missing parts supplied by reference TRBV29-1 and TRBJ1-1, is SAVISQKPSRDICQRGTSLTIQCQVDSQVTMMFWYRQQPGQSLTLIATANQGSEATYESGFVIDKFPISRPNLTFSTLTVSNMSPEDSSIYLCSVGDRGSTEAFFGQGTRLTVV.

The DNA for the CDR3 is TGTGCCAGCAGCCCGGGACAGGGGGTGTTTACTAACTATGGCTACACCTTC. Translation: CASSPGQGVFTNYGYTF. V gene TRBV5-6 combines with J gene TRBJ1-2; 11 bases line up with TRBD1. The CDR3 length is 17 residues. Germline V gives CDR1 SGHDT, CDR2 YYEEEE. V was clipped by 4 bases and J by 0 bases; unmatched bases: 8.

The chain is built from TRBV6-1 and TRBJ2-7, with D unclear. The germline CDR1 and CDR2 sequences are MNHNS and SASEGT. The V and J ends lost 4 bases and 0 bases respectively, with 16 bases between them. The CDR3 consists of 16 residues. CDR3 DNA: TGTGCCAGCAGTGGATTCCCCGGGTTGAGCTCCTACGAGCAGTACTTC. This encodes CASSGFPGLSSYEQYF.